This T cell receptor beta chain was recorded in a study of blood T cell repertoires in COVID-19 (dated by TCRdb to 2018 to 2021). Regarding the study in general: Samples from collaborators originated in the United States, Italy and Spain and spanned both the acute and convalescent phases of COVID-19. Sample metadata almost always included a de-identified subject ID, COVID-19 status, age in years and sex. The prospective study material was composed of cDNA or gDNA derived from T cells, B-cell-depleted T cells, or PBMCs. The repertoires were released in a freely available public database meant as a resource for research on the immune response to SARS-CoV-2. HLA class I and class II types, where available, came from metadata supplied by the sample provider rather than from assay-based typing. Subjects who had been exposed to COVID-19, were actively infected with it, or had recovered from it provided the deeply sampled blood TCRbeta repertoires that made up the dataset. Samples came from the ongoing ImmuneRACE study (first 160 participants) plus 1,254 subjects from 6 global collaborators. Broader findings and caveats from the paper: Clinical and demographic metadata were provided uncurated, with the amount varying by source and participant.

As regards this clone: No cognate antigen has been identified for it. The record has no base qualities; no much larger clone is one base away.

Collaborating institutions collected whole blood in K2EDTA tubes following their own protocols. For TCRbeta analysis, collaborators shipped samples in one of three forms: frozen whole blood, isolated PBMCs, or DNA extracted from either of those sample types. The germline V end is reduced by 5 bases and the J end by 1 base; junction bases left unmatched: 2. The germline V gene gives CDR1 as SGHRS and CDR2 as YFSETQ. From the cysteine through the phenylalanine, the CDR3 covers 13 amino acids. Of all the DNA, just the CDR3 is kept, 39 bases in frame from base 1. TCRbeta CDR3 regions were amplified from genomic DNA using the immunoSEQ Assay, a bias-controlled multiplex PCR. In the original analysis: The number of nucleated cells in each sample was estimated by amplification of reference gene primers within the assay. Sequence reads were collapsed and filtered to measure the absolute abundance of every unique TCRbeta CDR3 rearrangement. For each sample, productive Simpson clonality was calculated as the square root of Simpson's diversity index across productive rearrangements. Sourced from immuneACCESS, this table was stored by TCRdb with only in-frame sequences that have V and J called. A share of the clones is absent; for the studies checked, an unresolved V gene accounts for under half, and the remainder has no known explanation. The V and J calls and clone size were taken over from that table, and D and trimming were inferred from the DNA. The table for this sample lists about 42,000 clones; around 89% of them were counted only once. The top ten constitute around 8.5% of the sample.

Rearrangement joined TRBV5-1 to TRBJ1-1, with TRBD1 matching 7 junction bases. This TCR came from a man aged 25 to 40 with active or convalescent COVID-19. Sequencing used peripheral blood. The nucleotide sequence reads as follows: TGCGCCAGCAGATCAGGGGGGAACACTGAAGCTTTCTTT. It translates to CASRSGGNTEAFF.